The present TCR beta chain was sequenced within a study of blood T cell repertoires in COVID-19. Across the whole study: The origin of the acute and convalescent COVID-19 samples was the United States, Italy and Spain.

CDR1 MNHNS and CDR2 SASEGT come from the germline V gene. The ends were cut back, 2 bases at V and 4 bases at J, with 8 bases in the middle. The length of the CDR3 is 13 residues. TCRdb keeps only in-frame clones here, not all; method: immunoSEQ multiplex PCR. The sample holds some 91,000 clones; 90% are singletons and the top ten take 1.5% to 2%. The specimen was peripheral blood. The chain combines TRBV6-1 with TRBJ1-1, with D possibly TRBD1 on 5 matching bases. The TCR comes from a man aged 60-69 years with acute or convalescent COVID-19. The CDR3, as DNA: TGTGCCAGCAGTGAACCTAGGGGCACTGAAGCTTTCTTT. Amino acids: CASSEPRGTEAFF.